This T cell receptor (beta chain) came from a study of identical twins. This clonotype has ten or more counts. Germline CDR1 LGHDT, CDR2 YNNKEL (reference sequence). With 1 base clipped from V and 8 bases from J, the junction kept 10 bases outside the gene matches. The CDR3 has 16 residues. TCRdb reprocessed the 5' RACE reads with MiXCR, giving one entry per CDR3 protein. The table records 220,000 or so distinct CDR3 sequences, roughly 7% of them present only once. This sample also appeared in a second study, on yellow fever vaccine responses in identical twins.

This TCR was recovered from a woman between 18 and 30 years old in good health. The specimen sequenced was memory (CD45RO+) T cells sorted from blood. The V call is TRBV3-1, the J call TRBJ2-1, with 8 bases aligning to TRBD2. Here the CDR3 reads CASSQGLGLAVYEQFF. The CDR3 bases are TGTGCCAGCAGCCAAGGTCTCGGACTAGCAGTCTATGAGCAGTTCTTC.